The 20 T cell receptor beta chains presented below share a single source sample, sequenced in a study of blood T cell repertoires in COVID-19. Produced via immunoSEQ multiplex PCR; TCRdb's table is partial and in-frame only. The repertoire holds about 250,000 clones, with roughly 90% as singletons. The specimen was peripheral blood. These receptors all stem from a woman aged 30 to 39 with active or convalescent COVID-19.

The gene calls are TRBV7-9 and TRBJ1-5, with a weak D call TRBD1 (5 bases). The CDR3 totals 15 residues. Germline V gene lookup returns CDR1 SEHNR and CDR2 FQNEAQ (reference sequence). Trimming removed 5 bases from V and 0 bases from J, with 11 bases in between. The CDR3 is CASSLGGLSNQPQHF. The CDR3 DNA reads as TGTGCCAGCAGCCTTGGGGGACTTAGCAATCAGCCCCAGCATTTT.

The chain uses TRBV10-3 and TRBJ2-1, with D possibly TRBD2 on 6 matching bases. The germline gives CDR1 ENHRY, CDR2 SYGVKD. The V and J ends lost 4 bases and 8 bases respectively, with 15 bases between them. The CDR3 is 14 amino acids. The CDR3 nucleotides read TGTGCCATCAGTGCGGGACTGGAAGCCGATGAGCAGTTCTTC. Translating it yields CAISAGLEADEQFF.

The chain joins TRBV7-9 to TRBJ1-6; the D gene is possibly TRBD1 (5 bases). The germline V and J ends were trimmed by 7 bases and 8 bases, with 24 bases remaining between them. The CDR3 is 17 amino acids. Germline V lookup: CDR1 SEHNR, CDR2 FQNEAQ (reference sequence). The CDR3 DNA sequence: TGTGCCAGCACTATGGGGGGAGGACTCCCTGGGGATTCACCCCTCCACTTT. Translating gives CASTMGGGLPGDSPLHF.

This clone has just one count. CDR3 sequence: CASSGSARGALEAFF. CDR3 sequence (DNA): TGTGCCAGCAGCGGATCCGCCAGGGGGGCGCTTGAAGCTTTCTTT. The V and J genes are TRBV9 and TRBJ1-1, with 7 nucleotides matching TRBD1. Germline CDR1 reads SGDLS; CDR2 reads YYNGEE. The CDR3 spans 15 residues. Germline trimming cut 3 bases from V and 7 bases from J; bases unmatched to any gene: 12.

The chain uses TRBV7-9 and TRBJ1-2; 12 bases fit TRBD1. The trim removed 5 bases at V and 6 bases at J, leaving 4 bases unmatched. The CDR3 length is 14 residues. CDR1 and CDR2 (germline): SEHNR, FQNEAQ (reference sequence). The CDR3 region is CASSRDRGLDGYTF. The CDR3 nucleotides are TGTGCCAGCAGCCGGGACAGGGGGCTTGATGGCTACACCTTC.

CDR3 in amino acids: CASSLPARGYNEQFF. The DNA for the CDR3 is TGTGCCAGCAGCCTCCCGGCTAGAGGGTACAATGAGCAGTTCTTC. The genes are TRBV13 and TRBJ2-1; a possible D gene is TRBD2 (5 bases). Germline loops: CDR1 PRHDT, CDR2 FYEKMQ (reference sequence). Trimming took off 5 bases at V and 4 bases at J, with 15 bases between the two ends. This CDR3 contains 15 residues.

The V call is TRBV7-3, the J call TRBJ2-3, with a weak D call TRBD1 (6 bases). The CDR3 loop spans 15 amino acids. The germline V gene has CDR1 SGHTA and CDR2 FQGTGA. Trimming cost V 5 bases and J 4 bases, with 16 bases left between them. CDR3 DNA sequence: TGTGCCAGCAGCATCGGCCACAGGGTGGCAGATACGCAGTATTTT. Its protein is CASSIGHRVADTQYF.

This chain uses TRBV4-2 with TRBJ2-1; weak D call: TRBD1 (6 bases). Trimming left V 8 bases short and J 3 bases short, with 14 bases between. The CDR3 length is 14 residues. From germline, CDR1 is LGHNA and CDR2 YNFKEQ. This chain's CDR3 is CASGGSRGYNEQFF. The CDR3 nucleotides are TGTGCCAGCGGGGGAAGCAGGGGCTACAATGAGCAGTTCTTC.

This chain joins TRBV10-1 and TRBJ1-1; tentative D call: TRBD1 (5 bases). V lost 8 bases and J 4 bases, leaving 14 bases between the germline ends. CDR1 and CDR2 (germline): WNHNN, SYGVQD (reference sequence). The CDR3 covers 13 residues. The CDR3 loop is CASSQSRVTEAFF. CDR3 in DNA: TGCGCCAGCTCGCAGTCCAGGGTCACTGAAGCTTTCTTT.

This sequence joins TRBV9 and TRBJ1-1, with D possibly TRBD1 on 5 matching bases. V lost 4 bases to trimming and J lost 3 bases, with 16 bases between them. Per germline, CDR1 SGDLS and CDR2 YYNGEE. The CDR3 is 15 residues long. The CDR3 DNA is TGTGCCAGCAGCCCCCACCCGGAAGGGGACACTGAAGCTTTCTTT. It is translated as CASSPHPEGDTEAFF.

Worth noting for this clone: The germline gene is not matched at one end of the junction; a read error may be the cause. The CDR3 loop reads CASSQGGGQGARWNSPLHF. As DNA, the CDR3 is TGTGCCAGCAGTCAAGGGGGTGGACAGGGGGCCCGATGGAATTCACCCCTCCACTTT. The chain joins TRBV14 to TRBJ1-6; the match to TRBD1 covers 11 bases. This CDR3 has 19 residues. The germline V gene encodes CDR1 SGHDN and CDR2 FVKESK.

The V call is TRBV3-1 (or the pseudogene TRBV3-2), the J call TRBJ1-5, with D hard to call. Deletions cut 4 bases from V and 1 base from J, with 8 bases between. In germline, CDR1 is LGHDT, CDR2 YNNKEL (reference sequence). CDR3 length equals 14 residues. The CDR3 nucleotides read TGTGCCAGCAGCCCAGGTGTGAGCAATCAGCCCCAGCATTTT. This translates into CASSPGVSNQPQHF.

The rearrangement uses TRBV21-1 and TRBJ1-5; the table's D call TRBD1 went unverified against the DNA. TRBV21-1 is a recognized pseudogene. The CDR3 loop spans 16 amino acids. Here the CDR3 reads CASSNRTGATNQPQHF. CDR3 DNA: TGTGCCAGCAGCAACAGGACAGGGGCAACCAATCAGCCCCAGCATTTT.

The V and J genes are TRBV6-5 and TRBJ1-1; possibly TRBD1 for D (6 bases). In germline, CDR1 is MNHEY, CDR2 SVGAGI. This CDR3 has 15 residues. Trimming took 5 bases from V and 5 from J, leaving 18 bases between them. DNA for the CDR3: TGTGCCAGCAGTCCTCGACAGGCGGGGGGGACTGAAGCTTTCTTT. Translation gives CASSPRQAGGTEAFF.

The rearrangement uses TRBV19 and TRBJ2-7; TRBD1 aligns across 7 bases. V trimming: 6 bases; J trimming: 3 bases; junction bases outside the gene matches: 5. The germline V gene encodes CDR1 LNHDA and CDR2 SQIVND (reference sequence). CDR3 size: 13 residues. CDR3: CASRRTGGYEQYF. The CDR3 DNA reads as TGTGCCAGTAGAAGGACAGGCGGCTACGAGCAGTACTTC.

On this clone itself: Other nucleotide sequences from this sample produce the same CDR3. This CDR3 reads CASSLSREQYF. DNA of the CDR3: TGTGCCAGCAGTTTATCGCGCGAGCAGTACTTC. This sequence joins TRBV28 and TRBJ2-7; no reliable D call. Trimming removed 1 base from V and 6 bases from J, with 4 bases in between. The CDR3 is 11 amino acids. Looked up from germline, CDR1 is MDHEN and CDR2 is SYDVKM.

The V gene is TRBV19, the J gene TRBJ2-7, with 7 bases identical to TRBD2. The CDR3 spans 16 residues. The V gene's germline CDR1 is LNHDA and CDR2 SQIVND (reference sequence). V lost 11 bases to trimming and J lost 2 bases; unmatched junction nucleotides: 18. CDR3 amino acids: CAGTKPRGTKPYEQYF. The CDR3 nucleotides read TGTGCCGGCACCAAACCCCGCGGGACTAAACCCTACGAGCAGTACTTC.

This rearrangement joins TRBV6-5 to TRBJ1-5; 10 positions agree with TRBD1. The CDR3 has 14 amino acids. The V gene's germline CDR1 is MNHEY and CDR2 SVGAGI. J gave up 7 bases and V 10 bases, and 10 bases lay outside the gene matches. CDR3 sequence: CATGDRGHSQPQHF. CDR3 sequence (DNA): TGTGCCACCGGCGACAGGGGGCACTCACAGCCCCAGCATTTT.

This chain uses TRBV10-3 with TRBJ1-3; 10 bases fit TRBD1. Trimming took 9 bases from V and 6 from J; bases not matched to a gene: 8. Germline CDR1 reads ENHRY; CDR2 reads SYGVKD. The CDR3 has 14 amino acids. Here the CDR3 DNA reads TGTGCCATGAACCGGGACAGGGGAACAAACACCATATATTTT. Translated, it gives CAMNRDRGTNTIYF.

The V call is TRBV20-1, the J call TRBJ2-1, with 9 bases matching TRBD2. This CDR3 has 15 amino acids. The V gene's germline CDR1 is DFQATT and CDR2 SNEGSKA (reference sequence). J was trimmed by 1 base and V by 3 bases; bases with no gene match: 4. CDR3 sequence: CSASKRGVSYNEQFF. CDR3 coding DNA: TGCAGTGCTAGTAAGCGGGGGGTTTCCTACAATGAGCAGTTCTTC.